This T cell receptor (beta chain) was profiled in a study of beta chain features in type 1 diabetes. Whole-study findings and limits: Fewer insertions but more deletions were seen at VDJ junctions in type 1 diabetes patients. The similarity of naive, central memory and Treg TCRB repertoires appeared greater among patients than among healthy donors.

What was sequenced were expressed TCRB transcripts, since all of the isolated RNA had been reverse transcribed. Measured with immunoSEQ multiplex PCR; TCRdb has only the in-frame clones, and not every one. The profile covers approximately 38,000 clones, with over 45% appearing a single time and 0.6% to 0.9% taken by the ten largest. This clone appeared a few times. Its antigen remains unidentified. Germline CDR1 and CDR2: SGHTA and FQGNSA. Trimming removed 0 bases from V and 1 base from J, with 8 bases in between. The CDR3 extends over 15 amino acids. Input material: central memory CD4+ T cells from blood. The TCR was taken from a young woman in good health. The V gene is TRBV7-2, the J gene TRBJ2-3, with a weak D call TRBD2 (6 bases). The CDR3 sequence: CASSLAERGTDTQYF. Written as DNA, the CDR3 is TGTGCCAGCAGCTTAGCGGAGCGGGGCACAGATACGCAGTATTTT.